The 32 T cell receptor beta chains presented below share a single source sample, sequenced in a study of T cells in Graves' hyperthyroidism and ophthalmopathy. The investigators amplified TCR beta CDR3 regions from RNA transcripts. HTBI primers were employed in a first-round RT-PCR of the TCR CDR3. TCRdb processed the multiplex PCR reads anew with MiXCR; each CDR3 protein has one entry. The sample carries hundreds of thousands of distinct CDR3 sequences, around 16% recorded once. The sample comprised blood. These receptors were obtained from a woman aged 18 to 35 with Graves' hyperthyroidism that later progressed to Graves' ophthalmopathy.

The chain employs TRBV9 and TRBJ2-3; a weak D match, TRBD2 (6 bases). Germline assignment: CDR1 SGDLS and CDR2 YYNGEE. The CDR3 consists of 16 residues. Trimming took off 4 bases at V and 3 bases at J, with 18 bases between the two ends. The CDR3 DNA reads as TGTGCCAGCAGCCCCCGTGTGGGCGGGACGACAGATACGCAGTATTTT. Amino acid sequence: CASSPRVGGTTDTQYF.

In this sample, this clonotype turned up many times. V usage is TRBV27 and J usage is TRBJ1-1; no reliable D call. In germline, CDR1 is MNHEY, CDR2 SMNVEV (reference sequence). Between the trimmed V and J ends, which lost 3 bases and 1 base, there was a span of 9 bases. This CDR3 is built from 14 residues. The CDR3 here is CASSLAQRNTEAFF. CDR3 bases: TGTGCCAGCAGTTTGGCACAGAGGAACACTGAAGCTTTCTTT.

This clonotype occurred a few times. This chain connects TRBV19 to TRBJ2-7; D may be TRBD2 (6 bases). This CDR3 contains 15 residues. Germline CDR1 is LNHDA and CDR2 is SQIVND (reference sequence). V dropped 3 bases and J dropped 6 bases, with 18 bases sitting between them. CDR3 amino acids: CASSMEGRPSPEQYF. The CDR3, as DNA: TGTGCCAGTAGTATGGAGGGACGGCCGAGCCCCGAGCAGTACTTC.

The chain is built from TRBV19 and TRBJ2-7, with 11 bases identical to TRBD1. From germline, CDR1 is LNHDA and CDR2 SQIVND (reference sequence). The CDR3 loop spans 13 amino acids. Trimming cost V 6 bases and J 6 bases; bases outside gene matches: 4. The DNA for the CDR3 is TGTGCCAGTAGGGACAGGGGGCGAGGCGAGCAGTACTTC. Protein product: CASRDRGRGEQYF.

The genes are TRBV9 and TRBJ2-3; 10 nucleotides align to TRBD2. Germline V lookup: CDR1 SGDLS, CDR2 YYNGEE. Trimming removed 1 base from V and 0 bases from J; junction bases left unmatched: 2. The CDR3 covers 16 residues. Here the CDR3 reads CASSVLAGVSTDTQYF. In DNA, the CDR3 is TGTGCCAGCAGCGTACTAGCGGGAGTAAGCACAGATACGCAGTATTTT.

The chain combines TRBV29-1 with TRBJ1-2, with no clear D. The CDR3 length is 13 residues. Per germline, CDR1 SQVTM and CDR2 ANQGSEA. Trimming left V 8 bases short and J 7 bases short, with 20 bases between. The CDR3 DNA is TGCAGCATCGGCGACACGGAGGCGGGTGGCTACACCTTC. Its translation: CSIGDTEAGGYTF. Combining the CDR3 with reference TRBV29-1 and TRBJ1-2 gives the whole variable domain SAVISQKPSRDICQRGTSLTIQCQVDSQVTMMFWYRQQPGQSLTLIATANQGSEATYESGFVIDKFPISRPNLTFSTLTVSNMSPEDSSIYLCSIGDTEAGGYTFGSGTRLTVV.

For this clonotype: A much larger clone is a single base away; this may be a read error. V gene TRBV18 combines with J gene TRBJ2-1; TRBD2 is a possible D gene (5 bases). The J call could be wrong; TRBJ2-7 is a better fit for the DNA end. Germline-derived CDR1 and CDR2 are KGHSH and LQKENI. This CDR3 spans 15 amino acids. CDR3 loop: CASSPPEDLYNEQYF. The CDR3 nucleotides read TGTGCCAGCTCACCACCGGAGGACCTATACAATGAGCAGTACTTC.

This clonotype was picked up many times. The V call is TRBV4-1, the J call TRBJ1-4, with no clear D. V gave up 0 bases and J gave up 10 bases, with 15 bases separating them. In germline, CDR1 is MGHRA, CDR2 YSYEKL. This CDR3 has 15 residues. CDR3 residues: CASSQETSSPRKLFF. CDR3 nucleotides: TGCGCCAGCAGCCAAGAGACTTCCTCCCCCCGAAAACTGTTTTTT.

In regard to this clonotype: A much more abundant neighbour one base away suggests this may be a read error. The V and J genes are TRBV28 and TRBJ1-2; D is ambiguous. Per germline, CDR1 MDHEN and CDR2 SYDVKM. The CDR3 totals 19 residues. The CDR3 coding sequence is TGTGCCAGCAGTTTATTGTATCTGGGAGATCTTCCAGATAACTATGGCCACACCTTC. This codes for CASSLLYLGDLPDNYGHTF.

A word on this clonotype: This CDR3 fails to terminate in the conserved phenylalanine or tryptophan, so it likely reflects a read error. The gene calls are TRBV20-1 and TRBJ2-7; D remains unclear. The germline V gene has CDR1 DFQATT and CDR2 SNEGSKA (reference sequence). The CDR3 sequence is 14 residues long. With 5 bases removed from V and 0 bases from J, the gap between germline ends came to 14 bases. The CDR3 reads CSAPVSQSSYEQYS. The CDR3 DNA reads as TGCAGTGCTCCCGTTTCCCAGTCCTCCTACGAGCAGTACTCC.

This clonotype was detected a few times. Here the CDR3 reads CASSKTGEKLFF. Written as DNA, the CDR3 is TGCGCCAGCAGCAAGACGGGTGAAAAACTGTTTTTT. This chain connects TRBV5-1 to TRBJ1-4; no firm D call. From germline, CDR1 is SGHRS and CDR2 YFSETQ. Trimming took 4 bases from V and 7 from J, leaving 8 bases between them. The length of the CDR3 is 12 residues.

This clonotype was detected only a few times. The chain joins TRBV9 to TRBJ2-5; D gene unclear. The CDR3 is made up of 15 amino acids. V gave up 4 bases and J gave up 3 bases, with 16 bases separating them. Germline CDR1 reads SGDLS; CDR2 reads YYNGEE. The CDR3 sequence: CASSPSSGLEETQYF. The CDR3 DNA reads TGTGCCAGCAGCCCCAGTAGTGGGTTAGAAGAGACCCAGTACTTC.

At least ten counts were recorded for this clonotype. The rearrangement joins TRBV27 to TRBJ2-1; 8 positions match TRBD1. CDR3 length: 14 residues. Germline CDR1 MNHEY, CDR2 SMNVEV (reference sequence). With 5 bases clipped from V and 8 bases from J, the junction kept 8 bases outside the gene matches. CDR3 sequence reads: CASSPGQEEDEQFF. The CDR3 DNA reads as TGTGCCAGCAGTCCGGGACAGGAAGAGGATGAGCAGTTCTTC.

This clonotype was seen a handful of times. CDR3 amino acids: CSAWTGTNTEAFF. The CDR3 DNA sequence: TGCAGTGCGTGGACCGGTACGAACACTGAAGCTTTCTTT. The chain couples TRBV20-1 to TRBJ1-1; D unresolved. The CDR3 spans 13 residues. Germline values: CDR1 DFQATT, CDR2 SNEGSKA (reference sequence). V was cut by 6 bases and J by 1 base, with 12 bases left in between.

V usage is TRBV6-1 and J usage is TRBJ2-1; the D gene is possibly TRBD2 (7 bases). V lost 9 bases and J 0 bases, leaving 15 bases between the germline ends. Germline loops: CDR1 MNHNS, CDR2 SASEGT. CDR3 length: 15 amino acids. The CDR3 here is CASRGGGSSYNEQFF. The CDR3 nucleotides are TGTGCCAGTAGGGGGGGGGGGAGCTCCTACAATGAGCAGTTCTTC.

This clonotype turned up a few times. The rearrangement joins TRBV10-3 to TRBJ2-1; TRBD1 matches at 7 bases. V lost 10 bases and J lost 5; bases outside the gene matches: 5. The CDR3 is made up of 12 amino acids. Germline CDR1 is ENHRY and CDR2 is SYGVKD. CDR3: CATWDRDNEQFF. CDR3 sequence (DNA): TGTGCCACCTGGGACAGAGACAATGAGCAGTTCTTC.

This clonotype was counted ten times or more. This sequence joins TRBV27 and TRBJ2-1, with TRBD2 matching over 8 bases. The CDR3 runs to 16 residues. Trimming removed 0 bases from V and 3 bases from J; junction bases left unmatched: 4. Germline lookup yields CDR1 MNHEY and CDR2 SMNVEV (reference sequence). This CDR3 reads CASSLSGTRDYNEQFF. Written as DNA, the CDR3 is TGTGCCAGCAGTTTATCCGGGACTAGGGACTACAATGAGCAGTTCTTC.

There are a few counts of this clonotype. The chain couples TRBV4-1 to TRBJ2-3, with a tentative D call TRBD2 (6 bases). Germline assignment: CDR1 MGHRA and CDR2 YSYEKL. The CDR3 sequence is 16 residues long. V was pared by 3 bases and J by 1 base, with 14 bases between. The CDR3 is CASSHPGGGGTDTQYF. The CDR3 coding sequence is TGCGCCAGCAGCCACCCCGGTGGCGGGGGCACAGATACGCAGTATTTT.

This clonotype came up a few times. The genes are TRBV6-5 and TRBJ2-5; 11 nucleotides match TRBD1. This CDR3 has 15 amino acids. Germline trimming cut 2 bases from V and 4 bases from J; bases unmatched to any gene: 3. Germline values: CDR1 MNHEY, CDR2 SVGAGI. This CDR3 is CASSYAGTGGETQYF. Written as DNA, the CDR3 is TGTGCCAGCAGTTACGCCGGGACAGGGGGAGAGACCCAGTACTTC.

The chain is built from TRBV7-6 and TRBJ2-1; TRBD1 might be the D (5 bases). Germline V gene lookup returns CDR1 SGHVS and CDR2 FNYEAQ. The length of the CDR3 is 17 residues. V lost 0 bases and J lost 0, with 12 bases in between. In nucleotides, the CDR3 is TGTGCCAGCAGCTTAGCGGTGCCAGGGTTCTCCTACAATGAGCAGTTCTTC. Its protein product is CASSLAVPGFSYNEQFF.

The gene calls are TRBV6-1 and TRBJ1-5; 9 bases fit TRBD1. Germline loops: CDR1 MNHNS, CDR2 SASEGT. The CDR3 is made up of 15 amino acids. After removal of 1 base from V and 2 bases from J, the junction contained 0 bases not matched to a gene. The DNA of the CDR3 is TGTGCCAGCAGTGAAGGGGACAGGGGCAATCAGCCCCAGCATTTT. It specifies CASSEGDRGNQPQHF.

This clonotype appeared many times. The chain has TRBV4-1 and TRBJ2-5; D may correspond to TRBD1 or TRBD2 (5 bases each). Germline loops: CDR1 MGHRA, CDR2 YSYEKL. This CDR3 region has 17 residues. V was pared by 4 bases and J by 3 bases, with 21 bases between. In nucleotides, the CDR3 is TGCGCCAGCAGCCGGCTGCTACTGAGGGACGGCAAAGAGACCCAGTACTTC. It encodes CASSRLLLRDGKETQYF.

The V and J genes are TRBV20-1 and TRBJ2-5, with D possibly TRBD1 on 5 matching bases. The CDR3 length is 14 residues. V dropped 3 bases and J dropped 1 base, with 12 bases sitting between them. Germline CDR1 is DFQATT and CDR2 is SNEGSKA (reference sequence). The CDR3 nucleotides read TGCAGTGCTAGCAGGGTGGATATCCAAGAGACCCAGTACTTC. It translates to CSASRVDIQETQYF.

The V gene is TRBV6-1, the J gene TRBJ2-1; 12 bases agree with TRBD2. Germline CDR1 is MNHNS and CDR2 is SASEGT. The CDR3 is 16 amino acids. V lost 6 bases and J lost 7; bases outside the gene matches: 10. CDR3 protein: CASRRDLAGGENEQFF. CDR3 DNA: TGTGCCAGCAGAAGGGACCTAGCGGGAGGGGAAAATGAGCAGTTCTTC.

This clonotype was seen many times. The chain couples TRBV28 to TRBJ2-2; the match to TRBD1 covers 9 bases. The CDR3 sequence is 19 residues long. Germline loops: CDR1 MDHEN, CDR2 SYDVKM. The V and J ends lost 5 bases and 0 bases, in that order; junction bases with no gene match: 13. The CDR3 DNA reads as TGTGCCAGCAGTCCGCGTACACCGGGACAGGGCGCGAACACCGGGGAGCTGTTTTTT. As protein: CASSPRTPGQGANTGELFF.

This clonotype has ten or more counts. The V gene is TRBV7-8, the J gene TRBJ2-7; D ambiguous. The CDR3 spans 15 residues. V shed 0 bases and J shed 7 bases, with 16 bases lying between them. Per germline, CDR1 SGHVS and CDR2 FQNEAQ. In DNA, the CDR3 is TGTGCCAGCAGCTTAGCAGGCGACCCCCCTAGAGAGCAGTACTTC. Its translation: CASSLAGDPPREQYF. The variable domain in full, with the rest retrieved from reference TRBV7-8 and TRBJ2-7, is GAGVSQSPRYKVAKRGQDVALRCDPISGHVSLFWYQQALGQGPEFLTYFQNEAQLDKSGLPSDRFFAERPEGSVSTLKIQRTQQEDSAVYLCASSLAGDPPREQYFGPGTRLTVT.

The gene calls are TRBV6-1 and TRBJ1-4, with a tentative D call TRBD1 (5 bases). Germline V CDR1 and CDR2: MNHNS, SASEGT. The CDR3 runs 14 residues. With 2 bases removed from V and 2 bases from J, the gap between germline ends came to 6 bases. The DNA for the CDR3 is TGTGCCAGCAGTGAACGGGGGACTAATGAAAAACTGTTTTTT. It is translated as CASSERGTNEKLFF.

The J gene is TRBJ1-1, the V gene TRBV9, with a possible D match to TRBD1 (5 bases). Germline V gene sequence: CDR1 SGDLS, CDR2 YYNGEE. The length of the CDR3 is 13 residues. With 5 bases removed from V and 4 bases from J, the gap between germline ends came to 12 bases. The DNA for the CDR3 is TGTGCCAGCAGTCGGGGGGATGGCACTGAAGCTTTCTTT. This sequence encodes CASSRGDGTEAFF.

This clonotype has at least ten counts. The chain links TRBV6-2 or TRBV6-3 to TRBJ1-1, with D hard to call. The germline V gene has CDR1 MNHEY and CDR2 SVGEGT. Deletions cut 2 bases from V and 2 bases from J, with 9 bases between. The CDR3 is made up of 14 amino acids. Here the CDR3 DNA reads TGTGCCAGCAGTTACAGGCAGGAAAACACTGAAGCTTTCTTT. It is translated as CASSYRQENTEAFF.

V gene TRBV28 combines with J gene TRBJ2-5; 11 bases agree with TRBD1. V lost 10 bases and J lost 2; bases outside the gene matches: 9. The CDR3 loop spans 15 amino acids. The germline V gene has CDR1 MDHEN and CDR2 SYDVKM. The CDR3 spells CATHPGDRGQETQYF. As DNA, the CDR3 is TGTGCCACCCACCCTGGGGACAGGGGGCAAGAGACCCAGTACTTC.

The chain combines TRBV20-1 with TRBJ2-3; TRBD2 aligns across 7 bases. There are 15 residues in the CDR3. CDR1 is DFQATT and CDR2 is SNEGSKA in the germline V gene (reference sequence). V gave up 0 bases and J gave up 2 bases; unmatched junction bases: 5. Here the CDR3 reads CSARDGGRITDTQYF. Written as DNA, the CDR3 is TGCAGTGCTAGAGATGGCGGGAGAATCACAGATACGCAGTATTTT.

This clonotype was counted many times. The CDR3 DNA follows: TGTGCCAGCAGCCAACTAGCGGGACAGAGGGTCGAGCAGTACTTC. Protein: CASSQLAGQRVEQYF. The rearrangement uses TRBV3-1 and TRBJ2-7; 9 positions match TRBD2. The CDR3 spans 15 residues. Germline CDR1 LGHDT, CDR2 YNNKEL (reference sequence). V shed 2 bases, J shed 6 bases, and the junction held 8 bases outside the gene matches.